This T cell receptor (beta chain) was sequenced for a study of spatial heterogeneity in lung cancer. For the study at large: Consistently, beta-chain sequences turned up in larger numbers than alpha-chain sequences did. The mean occurrence of each unique TCR and UMI combination in raw reads exceeded nine. General observations from the study: Counts that tracked tumor mutation counts were those of expanded intratumoral alpha and beta TCRs.

Described time point: sample taken at primary tumor resection. Whole RNA came from tumor, nontumor lung or frozen PBMC and was sequenced without being sorted. CDR3 length equals 14 residues. Per germline, CDR1 MNHNY and CDR2 SVGAGI (reference sequence). This clonotype has a handful of counts. Its target is unknown. The germline gene is not matched at one end of the junction; a read error may be the cause. A single record per CDR3 protein comes from TCRdb applying MiXCR to the 5' RACE reads. The table records about 18,000 distinct CDR3 sequences, more than 6.5% of them present only once. The sequencing here drew on lung tumor tissue, taken at surgery. The V call is TRBV6-6, the J call TRBJ2-5; 10 bases map to TRBD2. The TCR comes from a male donor with early-stage non-small cell lung cancer. Here the CDR3 reads CACSGLAVQETQYF. In DNA form, the CDR3 reads TGTGCCTGCAGTGGACTAGCGGTCCAAGAGACCCAGTACTTC.